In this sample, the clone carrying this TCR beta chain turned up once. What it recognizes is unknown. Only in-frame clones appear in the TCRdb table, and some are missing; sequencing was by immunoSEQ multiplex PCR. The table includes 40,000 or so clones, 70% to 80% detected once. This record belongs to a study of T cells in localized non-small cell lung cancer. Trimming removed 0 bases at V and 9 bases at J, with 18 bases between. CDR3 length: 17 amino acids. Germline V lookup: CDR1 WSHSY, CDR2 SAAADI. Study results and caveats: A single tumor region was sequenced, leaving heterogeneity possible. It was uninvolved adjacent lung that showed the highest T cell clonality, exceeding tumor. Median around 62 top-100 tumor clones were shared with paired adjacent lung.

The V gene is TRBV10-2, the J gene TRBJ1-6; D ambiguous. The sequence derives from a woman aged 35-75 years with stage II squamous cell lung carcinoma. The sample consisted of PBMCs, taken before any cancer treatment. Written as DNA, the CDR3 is TGCGCCAGCAGTGAGTCGTGGGAGGGTGTACAAGGTTCACCCCTCCACTTT. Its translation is CASSESWEGVQGSPLHF.